Listed below are T cell receptor beta chains from one sample, sequenced in a study of regulatory T cells in long-lasting Graves disease. From the multiplex PCR reads, TCRdb called clonotypes with MiXCR, one entry per CDR3 protein. The sample includes roughly 420,000 distinct CDR3 sequences, roughly 15% of them seen just once. The same data also went into a second study, on T cells in Graves' hyperthyroidism and ophthalmopathy.

Sequencing was performed on peripheral blood mononuclear cells (PBMCs), taken at new diagnosis, from a patient treated with antithyroid drugs. These receptors came from a woman in her thirties with Graves disease. The CDR3 runs from the conserved cysteine through the conserved F or W. D genes are given only for firm matches. Size is omitted from some rows. Given values are once, few, many or a class for expanded clones.

d_call: NA; j_call: TRBJ1-2; clone_size: many; v_call: TRBV7-2; cdr3_nt: TGTGCCAGCAGCTTAGTTCGGGCCCACCATGACTATGGCTACACCTTC; cdr3_aa: CASSLVRAHHDYGYTF
d_call: NA; j_call: TRBJ2-7; clone_size: many; v_call: TRBV13; cdr3_nt: TGTGCCAGCAGTTTAAAGGGAGAGGGCCGCTCCTACGAGCAGTACTTC; cdr3_aa: CASSLKGEGRSYEQYF
d_call: TRBD1; j_call: TRBJ2-6; clone_size: NA; v_call: TRBV19; cdr3_nt: TGTGCCAGTAATCAGGGGGTATTAGGGGCCAACGTCCTGACTTTC; cdr3_aa: CASNQGVLGANVLTF
d_call: NA; j_call: TRBJ1-1; clone_size: many; v_call: TRBV27; cdr3_nt: TGTGCCAGCAGTGAAGGGAACACTGAAGCTTTCTTT; cdr3_aa: CASSEGNTEAFF
d_call: NA; j_call: TRBJ2-1; clone_size: many; v_call: TRBV28; cdr3_nt: TGTGCCAGCACAGACACCCGCTCCTACAATGAGCAGTTCTTC; cdr3_aa: CASTDTRSYNEQFF
d_call: TRBD1; j_call: TRBJ2-7; clone_size: many; v_call: TRBV20-1; cdr3_nt: TGCAGTGTCCGGACAGGGGGCCCGGACGAGCAGTACTTC; cdr3_aa: CSVRTGGPDEQYF
d_call: NA; j_call: TRBJ2-7; clone_size: NA; v_call: TRBV11-2; cdr3_nt: TGTGCCAGCATCTTAGATCGCGGATGGATGAGGGAGCAGTACTTC; cdr3_aa: CASILDRGWMREQYF
d_call: TRBD2; j_call: TRBJ2-4; clone_size: few; v_call: TRBV3-1; cdr3_nt: TGTGCCAGCAGCCCAGACGGGCGGGAGGGCGAGGAAAACATTCAGTACTTC; cdr3_aa: CASSPDGREGEENIQYF
d_call: TRBD2; j_call: TRBJ2-1; clone_size: many; v_call: TRBV20-1; cdr3_nt: TGCAGTGCTAGAGCCTTTGGCGGGAGGGTTAGTTCCTACAATGAGCAGTTCTTC; cdr3_aa: CSARAFGGRVSSYNEQFF
d_call: NA; j_call: TRBJ1-3; clone_size: many; v_call: TRBV11-2; cdr3_nt: TGTGCCAGCACCCCGACATCTCTTGGGGGAAACACCATATATTTT; cdr3_aa: CASTPTSLGGNTIYF
d_call: NA; j_call: TRBJ2-7; clone_size: few; v_call: TRBV4-1; cdr3_nt: TGCGCCAGCAGCCAGGCCCGATCTTACGAGCAGTACTTC; cdr3_aa: CASSQARSYEQYF
d_call: NA; j_call: TRBJ2-1; clone_size: many; v_call: TRBV28; cdr3_nt: TGTGCCAGCAGTTTAAAACAGCGCTCCTACAATGAGCAGTTCTTC; cdr3_aa: CASSLKQRSYNEQFF
d_call: NA; j_call: TRBJ2-3; clone_size: NA; v_call: TRBV13; cdr3_nt: TGTGCCAGCGAAGGAGGGCCTTGGGCAGATACGCAGTATTTT; cdr3_aa: CASEGGPWADTQYF
d_call: TRBD1; j_call: TRBJ1-1; clone_size: many; v_call: TRBV2; cdr3_nt: TGTGCCAGCAGCGCTGGGACAGGGGGCACGGGCACTGAAGCTTTCTTT; cdr3_aa: CASSAGTGGTGTEAFF
d_call: NA; j_call: TRBJ1-5; clone_size: NA; v_call: TRBV6-1; cdr3_nt: TGTGCCAGCAGGCTATATGGGGGGGCGCGAGGCAATCAGCCCCAGCATTTT; cdr3_aa: CASRLYGGARGNQPQHF
d_call: NA; j_call: TRBJ2-3; clone_size: few; v_call: TRBV2; cdr3_nt: TGTGCCAGCTGTGAAAGTAGCGGAAGCACAGATACGCAGTATTTT; cdr3_aa: CASCESSGSTDTQYF
d_call: TRBD1; j_call: TRBJ2-7; clone_size: many; v_call: TRBV15; cdr3_nt: TGTGCCACCAGCGGACAGGGTTCCTACGAGCAGTACTTC; cdr3_aa: CATSGQGSYEQYF
d_call: NA; j_call: TRBJ2-1; clone_size: NA; v_call: TRBV27; cdr3_nt: TGTGCCAACTCGAAGGGAGCCTACAATGAGCAGTTCTTC; cdr3_aa: CANSKGAYNEQFF
d_call: NA; j_call: TRBJ2-1; clone_size: many; v_call: TRBV7-2; cdr3_nt: TGTGCCAGCACCCATGTGCGGGCCCCATACAATGAGCAGTTCTTC; cdr3_aa: CASTHVRAPYNEQFF
d_call: NA; j_call: TRBJ1-2; clone_size: NA; v_call: TRBV10-2; cdr3_nt: TGCGCCAGCAGTGAGTCGGCAGGGGCTCGCTATGGCTACACCTTC; cdr3_aa: CASSESAGARYGYTF
d_call: TRBD2; j_call: TRBJ2-1; clone_size: NA; v_call: TRBV10-1; cdr3_nt: TGCGCCAGCAGTGAGACCCTAGCGGTCAATGAGCAGTTCTTC; cdr3_aa: CASSETLAVNEQFF
d_call: NA; j_call: TRBJ2-7; clone_size: NA; v_call: TRBV18; cdr3_nt: TGTGCCAGCTCACCCAACTTTGGGACCGTGGGCGAGCAGTACTTC; cdr3_aa: CASSPNFGTVGEQYF
d_call: TRBD2; j_call: TRBJ2-1; clone_size: NA; v_call: TRBV7-3; cdr3_nt: TGTGCCAGCAGCTCTACTAGCGGGAGAATCAATGAGCAGTTCTTC; cdr3_aa: CASSSTSGRINEQFF
d_call: NA; j_call: TRBJ2-6; clone_size: NA; v_call: TRBV10-3; cdr3_nt: TGTGCCATCCGAGCCCTAGCAGGCTCTGGGGCCAACGTCCTGACTTTC; cdr3_aa: CAIRALAGSGANVLTF